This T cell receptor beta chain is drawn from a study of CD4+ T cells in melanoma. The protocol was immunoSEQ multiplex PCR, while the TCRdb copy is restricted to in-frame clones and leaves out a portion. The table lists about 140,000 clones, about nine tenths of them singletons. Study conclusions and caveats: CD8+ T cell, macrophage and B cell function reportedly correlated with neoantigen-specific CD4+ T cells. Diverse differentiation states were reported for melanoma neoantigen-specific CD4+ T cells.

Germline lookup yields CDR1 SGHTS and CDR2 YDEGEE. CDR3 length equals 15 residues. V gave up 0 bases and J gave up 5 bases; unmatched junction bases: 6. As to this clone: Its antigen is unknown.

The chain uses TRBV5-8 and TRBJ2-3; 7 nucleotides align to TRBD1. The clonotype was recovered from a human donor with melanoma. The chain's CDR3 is CASSLGGTGVDTQYF. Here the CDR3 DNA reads TGTGCCAGCAGCTTGGGGGGAACAGGGGTAGATACGCAGTATTTT.